Listed below are T cell receptor beta chains from one sample, sequenced in a study of blood T cell repertoires in COVID-19. Sequencing used immunoSEQ multiplex PCR; TCRdb keeps in-frame clones, though not all of them. Here the sample spans fewer than 250,000 clones, around 90% being singletons. The sequencing sample was made of peripheral blood. These receptor sequences come from a man aged 60 to 75 with acute or convalescent COVID-19. The CDR3 runs from the conserved cysteine through the conserved F or W. Each record gives: J gene, V gene, D gene, clone size, CDR3 protein, CDR3 DNA. D genes are given only for firm matches. Size values are once, few and many counts, or a class for expanded clones, and some rows have none.

J: TRBJ1-1; V: TRBV10-1; D: TRBD1; size: .; CDR3: CASSDSHAPGQQAFF; DNA: TGCGCCAGCAGTGATTCACATGCACCGGGACAGCAAGCTTTCTTT
J: TRBJ1-1; V: TRBV13; D: TRBD1; size: .; CDR3: CASSSGQGAVEAFF; DNA: TGTGCCAGCAGCTCGGGACAGGGGGCAGTTGAAGCTTTCTTT
J: TRBJ2-7; V: TRBV7-9; D: .; size: .; CDR3: CASSLEPPSRGYYEQYF; DNA: TGTGCCAGCAGCTTAGAGCCCCCAAGCAGGGGATATTACGAGCAGTACTTC
J: TRBJ2-7; V: TRBV5-4; D: .; size: .; CDR3: CASSLGGSKELYEQYF; DNA: TGTGCCAGCAGCTTGGGGGGCTCAAAGGAATTATACGAGCAGTACTTC
J: TRBJ2-7; V: TRBV2; D: TRBD1; size: once; CDR3: CASSPGQGGYEQYF; DNA: TGTGCCAGCAGCCCCGGACAGGGGGGATACGAGCAGTACTTC
J: TRBJ1-5; V: TRBV7-9; D: .; size: .; CDR3: CARPGVQRAQHF; DNA: TGTGCCAGACCGGGGGTCCAGAGGGCCCAGCATTTT
J: TRBJ1-1; V: TRBV11-3; D: .; size: .; CDR3: CASSTRSGEAFF; DNA: TGTGCCAGCAGCACCCGGTCCGGGGAAGCTTTCTTT
J: TRBJ2-2; V: TRBV7-2; D: .; size: few; CDR3: CASSLVPGLNTGELFF; DNA: TGTGCCAGCAGCTTAGTTCCAGGACTTAACACCGGGGAGCTGTTTTTT
J: TRBJ2-1; V: TRBV9; D: TRBD2; size: .; CDR3: CASSPLAGDYNEQFF; DNA: TGTGCCAGCAGCCCTCTAGCGGGGGACTACAATGAGCAGTTCTTC
J: TRBJ1-2; V: TRBV28; D: TRBD1; size: .; CDR3: CASTLDRVDYGYTF; DNA: TGTGCCAGCACCCTCGACAGGGTTGACTATGGCTACACCTTC
J: TRBJ2-5; V: TRBV3-1/TRBV3-2; D: TRBD2; size: .; CDR3: CASDHSGGSETQYF; DNA: TGTGCCAGCGACCATAGCGGGGGGTCAGAGACCCAGTACTTC
J: TRBJ2-7; V: TRBV6-2/TRBV6-3; D: TRBD1; size: once; CDR3: CASSYSGQGLPYEQYF; DNA: TGTGCCAGCAGTTACTCCGGACAGGGGCTTCCCTACGAGCAGTACTTC
J: TRBJ2-7; V: TRBV9; D: .; size: .; CDR3: CASSASPQRRSIYEQYF; DNA: TGTGCCAGCAGCGCATCACCTCAAAGACGGAGCATCTACGAGCAGTACTTC
J: TRBJ1-2; V: TRBV28; D: .; size: few; CDR3: CASSRNFVYTF; DNA: TGTGCCAGCAGCCGTAATTTTGTCTACACCTTC
J: TRBJ1-2; V: TRBV6-5; D: .; size: .; CDR3: CASSYSAGEQGYGYTF; DNA: TGTGCCAGCAGTTACAGTGCCGGAGAGCAGGGCTATGGCTACACCTTC
J: TRBJ1-2; V: TRBV6-1; D: TRBD1; size: few; CDR3: CASSEQGQFNYGYTF; DNA: TGTGCCAGCAGTGAGCAGGGACAGTTCAACTATGGCTACACCTTC
J: TRBJ1-1; V: TRBV7-3; D: .; size: .; CDR3: CASSLSAGVNTEAFF; DNA: TGTGCCAGCAGCTTAAGTGCGGGGGTGAACACTGAAGCTTTCTTT
J: TRBJ1-5; V: TRBV28; D: TRBD1; size: once; CDR3: CASGKRAGTGLYSNQPQHF; DNA: TGTGCCAGCGGAAAACGTGCCGGGACAGGTTTATATAGCAATCAGCCCCAGCATTTT
J: TRBJ2-5; V: TRBV29-1; D: .; size: .; CDR3: CSVAEETQYF; DNA: TGCAGCGTCGCTGAGGAGACCCAGTACTTC
J: TRBJ2-3; V: TRBV19; D: .; size: .; CDR3: CASSPTGRSTDTQYF; DNA: TGTGCCAGTAGTCCGACAGGGAGGAGCACAGATACGCAGTATTTT
J: TRBJ2-2; V: TRBV11-3; D: .; size: .; CDR3: CASSSWPGELFF; DNA: TGTGCCAGCAGCTCCTGGCCCGGGGAGCTGTTTTTT
J: TRBJ2-2; V: TRBV7-3; D: .; size: .; CDR3: CASSPVRGRNTGELFF; DNA: TGTGCCAGCAGCCCAGTAAGGGGCCGGAACACCGGGGAGCTGTTTTTT
J: TRBJ2-7; V: TRBV5-1; D: TRBD2; size: .; CDR3: CASSSGTSFVYEQYF; DNA: TGCGCCAGCTCAAGCGGGACCTCTTTCGTCTACGAGCAGTACTTC
J: TRBJ1-4; V: TRBV7-9; D: .; size: .; CDR3: CASSLDRQGREKLFF; DNA: TGTGCCAGCAGCTTAGATCGGCAGGGCCGAGAAAAACTATTTTTT
J: TRBJ2-1; V: TRBV19; D: TRBD1; size: .; CDR3: CASRGTGIYNEQFF; DNA: TGTGCCAGCAGGGGGACAGGGATCTACAATGAGCAGTTCTTC
J: TRBJ1-5; V: TRBV20-1; D: TRBD1; size: .; CDR3: CSASIQGARGQPQHF; DNA: TGCAGTGCTAGTATACAGGGGGCTAGGGGTCAGCCCCAGCATTTT
J: TRBJ1-5; V: TRBV19; D: .; size: .; CDR3: CASSLRAGRGPKGNQPQHF; DNA: TGTGCCAGTAGTCTTCGGGCGGGACGGGGCCCGAAGGGCAATCAGCCCCAGCATTTT
J: TRBJ2-7; V: TRBV5-1; D: TRBD2; size: .; CDR3: CASSLLVERGKSYEQYF; DNA: TGCGCCAGCAGCCTGTTGGTGGAGCGGGGGAAGTCCTACGAGCAGTACTTC
J: TRBJ2-4; V: TRBV7-8; D: TRBD2; size: .; CDR3: CASSLVGLAGAAKNIQYF; DNA: TGTGCCAGCAGCTTAGTAGGCCTAGCGGGGGCCGCCAAAAACATTCAGTACTTC
J: TRBJ1-2; V: TRBV27; D: .; size: .; CDR3: CASSSAPIQAPNYGYTF; DNA: TGTGCCAGCAGTTCCGCCCCTATACAGGCCCCTAACTATGGCTACACCTTC
J: TRBJ1-5; V: TRBV6-2/TRBV6-3; D: TRBD1; size: .; CDR3: CASSYWGTESNQPQHF; DNA: TGTGCCAGCAGTTACTGGGGGACAGAGAGCAATCAGCCCCAGCATTTT
J: TRBJ1-2; V: TRBV6-7; D: TRBD1; size: .; CDR3: CASSYRQGGGDGYTF; DNA: TGTGCCAGCAGTTATCGACAGGGAGGTGGGGATGGCTACACCTTC
J: TRBJ2-2; V: TRBV5-1; D: .; size: once; CDR3: CASSFQRSRELFF; DNA: TGCGCCAGCAGCTTTCAGCGATCGAGGGAGCTGTTTTTT
J: TRBJ1-1; V: TRBV2; D: TRBD1; size: .; CDR3: CASRPRQGSNTEAFF; DNA: TGTGCCAGCAGGCCCAGACAGGGGTCGAACACTGAAGCTTTCTTT
J: TRBJ2-7; V: TRBV2; D: TRBD1; size: .; CDR3: CASSAGGLSSYEQYF; DNA: TGTGCCAGCAGCGCAGGGGGCCTCAGCTCCTACGAGCAGTACTTC
J: TRBJ1-2; V: TRBV20-1; D: .; size: few; CDR3: CSASRGSYTF; DNA: TGCAGTGCTAGCAGGGGAAGCTACACCTTC
J: TRBJ2-1; V: TRBV2; D: TRBD2; size: .; CDR3: CASRLTSGGGEQFF; DNA: TGTGCCAGCAGACTGACTAGCGGGGGGGGTGAGCAGTTCTTC
J: TRBJ1-1; V: TRBV18; D: TRBD1; size: .; CDR3: CASSPPGTGWVNTEAFF; DNA: TGTGCCAGCTCACCACCCGGGACAGGATGGGTGAACACTGAAGCTTTCTTT
J: TRBJ2-3; V: TRBV5-4; D: TRBD1; size: .; CDR3: CASSLQGSTDTQYF; DNA: TGTGCCAGCAGCTTACAGGGGAGCACAGATACGCAGTATTTT
J: TRBJ2-6; V: TRBV15; D: .; size: few; CDR3: CATSHTRTSWDSGANVLTF; DNA: TGTGCCACCAGTCACACACGGACATCTTGGGACTCTGGGGCCAACGTCCTGACTTTC
J: TRBJ1-3; V: TRBV11-2; D: TRBD1; size: .; CDR3: CASSHYRGLEGNTIYF; DNA: TGTGCCAGCAGTCATTACAGGGGGCTAGAAGGAAACACCATATATTTT
J: TRBJ2-7; V: TRBV5-6; D: .; size: .; CDR3: CASSPVGTNEQYF; DNA: TGTGCCAGCAGCCCGGTCGGCACTAACGAGCAGTACTTC
J: TRBJ1-1; V: TRBV28; D: TRBD1; size: .; CDR3: CASQTGQGATEAFF; DNA: TGTGCCAGCCAAACGGGACAGGGGGCCACTGAAGCTTTCTTT
J: TRBJ1-1; V: TRBV5-1; D: TRBD1; size: .; CDR3: CASGRTGGTEAFF; DNA: TGCGCCAGCGGAAGGACAGGGGGCACTGAAGCTTTCTTT
J: TRBJ2-4; V: TRBV11-2; D: TRBD1; size: .; CDR3: CASSFQGATKNIQYF; DNA: TGTGCCAGCAGCTTTCAGGGGGCGACCAAAAACATTCAGTACTTC
J: TRBJ1-3; V: TRBV3-1/TRBV3-2; D: .; size: once; CDR3: CASSLGGYSGNTIYF; DNA: TGTGCCAGCAGCCTCGGGGGATACTCTGGAAACACCATATATTTT
J: TRBJ2-3; V: TRBV19; D: TRBD2; size: .; CDR3: CASSIVGGGSADTQYF; DNA: TGTGCCAGTAGTATAGTTGGCGGGGGGAGTGCAGATACGCAGTATTTT
J: TRBJ1-2; V: TRBV27; D: .; size: .; CDR3: CASSIGRLYGYTF; DNA: TGTGCCAGCTCTATAGGCAGGCTCTATGGCTACACCTTC
J: TRBJ1-1; V: TRBV19; D: .; size: .; CDR3: CASSIGGGSTEAFF; DNA: TGTGCCAGTAGTATAGGGGGAGGGAGCACTGAAGCTTTCTTT
J: TRBJ2-3; V: TRBV15; D: TRBD2; size: once; CDR3: CATSRGPAGGADTQYF; DNA: TGTGCCACCAGCAGAGGGCCAGCGGGGGGGGCAGATACGCAGTATTTT
J: TRBJ2-3; V: TRBV19; D: .; size: .; CDR3: CASSIAAGGTDTQYF; DNA: TGTGCCAGTAGTATAGCGGCAGGGGGCACAGATACGCAGTATTTT
J: TRBJ2-1; V: TRBV5-1; D: TRBD1; size: .; CDR3: CASTPAGGTYNEQFF; DNA: TGCGCCAGCACCCCAGCAGGGGGCACCTACAATGAGCAGTTCTTC
J: TRBJ1-3; V: TRBV18; D: .; size: .; CDR3: CASSPPGGLGNTIYF; DNA: TGTGCCAGCTCACCACCGGGGGGTCTCGGAAACACCATATATTTT
J: TRBJ1-5; V: TRBV27; D: TRBD1; size: .; CDR3: CASSTGQYRQPQHF; DNA: TGTGCCAGCAGCACGGGACAGTATCGGCAGCCCCAGCATTTT
J: TRBJ2-1; V: TRBV24-1; D: TRBD1; size: .; CDR3: CATSEWGTGVGEQFF; DNA: TGTGCCACCAGTGAATGGGGGACAGGGGTGGGTGAGCAGTTCTTC